The next 12 T cell receptor beta chains were all read from a single sample in a study of response to subunit inactivated influenza vaccine. TCRdb re-called the RT-PCR reads through MiXCR, storing one row per CDR3 protein. The data contain about 530,000 distinct CDR3 sequences, 10% to 15% of them singletons. Sample: PBMCs from blood, taken on the day of vaccination. These receptors were taken from a man in his fifties who received an inactivated influenza vaccine.

This clonotype was observed a single time. Being one base from a much bigger clone, this may be a read error. The chain carries TRBV12-3 or TRBV12-4 and TRBJ2-7; 12 positions agree with TRBD2. This CDR3 spans 16 amino acids. V was clipped by 7 bases and J by 2 bases; unmatched bases: 9. The CDR3 is CASTSTRTSGAYEQYF. The CDR3, as DNA: TGTGCCAGCACTTCCACCCGGACTAGCGGGGCCTACGAGCAGTACTTC.

This clonotype was seen repeatedly, ten times or more. The genes are TRBV3-1 and TRBJ1-1; D call uncertain. Between the trimmed V and J ends, which lost 2 bases and 2 bases, there was a span of 6 bases. The germline V gene encodes CDR1 LGHDT and CDR2 YNNKEL (reference sequence). The CDR3 loop spans 13 amino acids. For the CDR3, the DNA is TGTGCCAGCAGCCAACTGGGTAACACTGAAGCTTTCTTT. Protein: CASSQLGNTEAFF.

Ten or more counts support this clonotype. This chain uses TRBV12-3 or TRBV12-4 with TRBJ2-4, with 12 nucleotides matching TRBD1. The CDR3 sequence is 15 residues long. The ends lost 5 bases at V and 8 bases at J; junction bases unmatched: 7. The CDR3 DNA reads TGTGCCAGCAGTCAATTGGGGACAGGGGGCTACATTCAGTACTTC. Protein: CASSQLGTGGYIQYF.

There are many counts of this clonotype. The chain recombines TRBV24-1 with TRBJ2-7; D uncertain. The CDR3 runs 11 residues. Germline values: CDR1 KGHDR, CDR2 SFDVKD. V was shortened by 1 base and J by 4 bases, with 1 base between the two germline ends. The CDR3 sequence is CATSDFYEQYF. CDR3 coding DNA: TGTGCCACCAGTGATTTTTACGAGCAGTACTTC.

CDR3 sequence (DNA): TGCGCCAGCAGCTTGTTTGGGGTGGAGGAAGAGACCCAGTACTTC. This translates into CASSLFGVEEETQYF. The gene calls are TRBV5-1 and TRBJ2-5; possibly TRBD2 for D (5 bases). From germline, CDR1 is SGHRS and CDR2 YFSETQ. V was trimmed by 1 base and J by 3 bases, leaving 13 bases between them. The CDR3 runs to 15 residues.

This clonotype was counted between two and nine times. The genes are TRBV29-1 and TRBJ2-7; 7 bases agree with TRBD1. With V trimmed by 7 bases and J by 7 bases, 13 bases remained unmatched. The CDR3 loop spans 13 amino acids. The germline gives CDR1 SQVTM, CDR2 ANQGSEA. In DNA, the CDR3 is TGCAGCGGAACTGAAACAGGGGTCGGGGAGCAGTACTTC. Translation: CSGTETGVGEQYF.

This chain uses TRBV5-1 with TRBJ2-7; 9 bases fit TRBD1. The J segment lost 5 bases and the V segment lost 3 bases, leaving 6 bases of the junction unmatched. This CDR3 is built from 14 residues. CDR1 is SGHRS and CDR2 is YFSETQ in the germline V gene. The CDR3 DNA reads as TGCGCCAGCAGCTCCCGGGACAGGGAGGACGAGCAGTACTTC. It is translated as CASSSRDREDEQYF.

This clonotype has more than one count but fewer than ten. This chain joins TRBV6-1 and TRBJ2-7; D uncertain. V dropped 6 bases and J dropped 2 bases, with 14 bases sitting between them. Germline V lookup: CDR1 MNHNS, CDR2 SASEGT. The CDR3 extends over 14 amino acids. The CDR3 loop reads CASSRKSWAYEQYF. The CDR3 DNA follows: TGTGCCAGCAGCCGGAAATCGTGGGCCTACGAGCAGTACTTC.

This clonotype was counted many times. The chain joins TRBV20-1 to TRBJ2-1, with a weak D call TRBD2 (6 bases). Per the germline V gene, CDR1 is DFQATT and CDR2 is SNEGSKA (reference sequence). This CDR3 contains 12 residues. The V gene lost 6 bases and the J gene lost 4 bases, with 10 bases spanning the gap. Here the CDR3 DNA reads TGCAGTGCAACGGGGGATTACAATGAGCAGTTCTTC. The encoded protein is CSATGDYNEQFF.

This sequence joins TRBV11-2 and TRBJ2-7; TRBD2 agrees at 7 bases. Germline V CDR1 and CDR2: SGHAT, FQNNGV. Trimming at V came to 1 base and at J to 7 bases, leaving 10 bases not matched to a gene. The CDR3 has 15 residues. CDR3 in amino acids: CASSLVLGGASEQYF. As DNA, the CDR3 is TGTGCCAGCAGCTTAGTGTTGGGAGGGGCCAGTGAGCAGTACTTC.

The chain has TRBV11-2 and TRBJ2-2; D is possibly TRBD1 (5 bases). V shed 1 base and J shed 2 bases, with 14 bases lying between them. The CDR3 is made up of 17 amino acids. CDR1 is SGHAT and CDR2 is FQNNGV in the germline V gene. The CDR3 reads CASSLAGAGLNTGELFF. CDR3 bases: TGTGCCAGCAGCTTAGCTGGGGCAGGGTTAAACACCGGGGAGCTGTTTTTT.

This chain links TRBV5-1 with TRBJ2-1; 7 bases agree with TRBD1. The CDR3 totals 14 residues. J lost 2 bases, V lost 5 bases, and 4 bases had no gene match. CDR1 is SGHRS, CDR2 YFSETQ, per germline. As DNA, the CDR3 is TGCGCCAGCAGTCGACAGGGTCCCTACAATGAGCAGTTCTTC. It specifies CASSRQGPYNEQFF.